The rows below give T cell receptor beta chains drawn from one sample of a study of regulatory T cells in long-lasting Graves disease. Each CDR3 protein is one row after TCRdb ran MiXCR on the multiplex PCR reads. Of about 430,000 distinct CDR3 sequences listed, roughly a fifth are singletons. This material consisted of peripheral blood mononuclear cells (PBMCs), taken when the disease was refractory, from a patient treated with antithyroid drugs. The receptor set was obtained from a female donor with Graves disease. Both conserved end residues are part of each CDR3. D genes are given only for firm matches. A row's size may be missing; if present it is once, few, many or a size class.

>TRBV28|NA|NA|TRBJ2-2
TGTGCCAGCAGTTTAATCGGGGGATTCGCCGGGGAGCTGTTTTTT
CASSLIGGFAGELFF
>TRBV20-1|NA|NA|TRBJ2-3
TGCAGTGCTAGTCGGACAACTAGCACAGATACGCAGTATTTT
CSASRTTSTDTQYF
>TRBV29-1|few|TRBD2|TRBJ2-7
TGCAGCGTTGTGCCGGGACTAGCGGGAGTGCAGTACTTC
CSVVPGLAGVQYF
>TRBV29-1|many|NA|TRBJ2-5
TGCAGCGTTGTTCGTGGGTCAGAGACCCAGTACTTC
CSVVRGSETQYF
>TRBV4-1|few|TRBD2|TRBJ2-2
TGCGCCAGCAGCCAGGAGACTAGCGGGGCGGCGAACACCGGGGAGCTGTTTTTT
CASSQETSGAANTGELFF
>TRBV28|many|NA|TRBJ1-2
TGTGCCAGCAGTTCAGAGGGCTACACCTTC
CASSSEGYTF
>TRBV20-1|NA|NA|TRBJ1-3
TGCAGTGCTAGAGATCCCAGGGGCTCTGGAAACACCATATATTTT
CSARDPRGSGNTIYF
>TRBV10-3|many|TRBD2|TRBJ2-7
TGTGCCATCAGTGAGTTTCTAGCGGGAGACGACGAGCAGTACTTC
CAISEFLAGDDEQYF
>TRBV11-2|few|NA|TRBJ1-2
TGTGCCAGCAGCCAGGCCCACAGTACTAAGCGAGACTATGGCTACACCTTC
CASSQAHSTKRDYGYTF
>TRBV18|NA|NA|TRBJ1-2
TGTGCCAGCTCACGGACGGTAGAGACGGGCTATGGCTACACCTTC
CASSRTVETGYGYTF
>TRBV11-2|many|TRBD1|TRBJ2-5
TGTGCCAGCAGCCCACTACAGGGGAAGGAGACCCAGTACTTC
CASSPLQGKETQYF
>TRBV30|many|TRBD2|TRBJ2-7
TGTGCCTGGAGTGTAGTCGGACTAGCGGGAAACTACGAGCAGTACTTC
CAWSVVGLAGNYEQYF
>TRBV27|many|NA|TRBJ1-6
TGTGCCAGCAGTTTATCGTCCGGGACGGATAATTCACCCCTCCACTTT
CASSLSSGTDNSPLHF
>TRBV6-1|many|NA|TRBJ2-7
TGTGCCAGCAAGGTCCCAAGCTCCTACGAGCAGTACTTC
CASKVPSSYEQYF
>TRBV19|NA|NA|TRBJ2-2
TGTGCCAGTAGTATAGGGCCATACACCGGGGAGCTGTTTTTT
CASSIGPYTGELFF
>TRBV2|NA|TRBD2|TRBJ2-1
TGTGCCAGCAGGGAGACTAGCGGGAGTCCCGATGAGCAGTTCTTC
CASRETSGSPDEQFF
>TRBV20-1|many|TRBD1|TRBJ2-5
TGCAGTGCTGGAAGCTGGACAGGGTTGGAGACCCAGTACTTC
CSAGSWTGLETQYF
>TRBV5-5|NA|TRBD2|TRBJ2-5
TGTGCCAGCAGCTCGGGGGGTCCTGGGGAGACCCAGTACTTC
CASSSGGPGETQYF
>TRBV11-2|NA|TRBD2|TRBJ2-1
TGTGCCAGCAGCCGTACTTTCAGGACTAGCGGGAGAGTCTCCTACAATGAGCAGTTCTTC
CASSRTFRTSGRVSYNEQFF
>TRBV5-5|NA|NA|TRBJ2-7
TGTGCCAGCAGCTTGGGGTTATCAGGGTCCTACGAGCAGTACTTC
CASSLGLSGSYEQYF
>TRBV12-3/TRBV12-4|NA|NA|TRBJ1-2
TGTGCCAGCAGTTTCGCCTATGGGACACATACTAACTATGGCTACACCTTC
CASSFAYGTHTNYGYTF
>TRBV19|few|NA|TRBJ1-5
TGTGCCAGTAGTTCGCCGGGGCCCCAGCATTTT
CASSSPGPQHF
>TRBV5-1|few|NA|TRBJ2-7
TGCGCCAGCGGTATATCGTGGGGGTACGAGCAGTACTTC
CASGISWGYEQYF
>TRBV5-1|many|TRBD1|TRBJ1-5
TGCGCCAGCAGCCCGACAGGGGGAGATCAGCCCCAGCATTTT
CASSPTGGDQPQHF
>TRBV7-9|many|TRBD1|TRBJ2-7
TGTGCCAGCAGCCAGGACAGGGTACACGAGCAGTACTTC
CASSQDRVHEQYF
>TRBV5-5|NA|TRBD2|TRBJ2-7
TGTGCCAGCAGCTTCGGACTAGCCGAGCAGTACTTC
CASSFGLAEQYF
>TRBV12-3/TRBV12-4|many|NA|TRBJ2-5
TGTGCCAGCAGCATCACGGGAGAAGCCGGGGAGACCCAGTACTTC
CASSITGEAGETQYF
>TRBV2|once|NA|TRBJ2-1
TGTGCCAGCGTGGGATCATACAATGAGCAGTTCTTC
CASVGSYNEQFF
>TRBV5-1|once|TRBD1|TRBJ2-7
TGCGCCAGCAGCTTCCCGGACAGGGGGAAAAACGAGCAGTACTTC
CASSFPDRGKNEQYF